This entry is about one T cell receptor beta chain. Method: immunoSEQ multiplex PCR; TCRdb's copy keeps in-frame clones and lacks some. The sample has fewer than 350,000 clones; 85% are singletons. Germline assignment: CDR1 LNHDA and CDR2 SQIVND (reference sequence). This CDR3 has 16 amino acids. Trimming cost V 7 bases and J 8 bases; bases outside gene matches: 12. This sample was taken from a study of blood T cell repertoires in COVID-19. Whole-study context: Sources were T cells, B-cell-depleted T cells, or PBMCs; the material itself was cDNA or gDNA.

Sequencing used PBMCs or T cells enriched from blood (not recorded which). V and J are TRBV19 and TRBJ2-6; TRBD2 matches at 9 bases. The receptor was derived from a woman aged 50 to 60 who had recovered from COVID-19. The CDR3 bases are TGTGCCAGTACCGATTTCCCGGGACTAGCAACCAACGTCCTGACTTTC. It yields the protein CASTDFPGLATNVLTF.